This T cell receptor beta chain stems from a study of blood T cell repertoires in COVID-19. Germline V CDR1 and CDR2: LNHDA, SQIVND (reference sequence). Trimming shortened V by 5 bases and J by 4 bases, and 3 bases separated the two germline ends. CDR3 length equals 11 residues. Per the original methods: Reference gene primer amplification yielded estimated nucleated cell counts. Clones were sequenced by immunoSEQ multiplex PCR, and TCRdb holds only the in-frame ones, with some missing. That table furnishes V, J and clone size, whereas the DNA furnished D and trimming. The sample carries 250,000 or so clones, approximately 90% recorded once.

The chain recombines TRBV19 with TRBJ2-1; D gene ambiguous. Sequencing used peripheral blood. The clonotype was recovered from a man between 18 and 29 years old with active or convalescent COVID-19. The CDR3 region is CASSLYNEQFF. In nucleotides, the CDR3 is TGTGCCAGTAGTCTTTACAATGAGCAGTTCTTC.